These 28 T cell receptor beta chains were sequenced from one sample in a study of T cells in Graves' hyperthyroidism and ophthalmopathy. Amplification of TCR beta CDR3 regions used RNA as the template. RT-PCR in the first round (using the HTBI primer set) targeted the TCR CDR3. Each CDR3 protein is one row after TCRdb ran MiXCR on the multiplex PCR reads. The data contain hundreds of thousands of distinct CDR3 sequences, around 21% of them singletons. The sample comprised blood. These receptors came from a man aged 25 to 45 with Graves' ophthalmopathy.

The rearrangement joins TRBV19 to TRBJ2-1; TRBD2 agrees at 12 bases. CDR3 size: 15 residues. The V segment lost 1 base and the J segment 8 bases; nucleotides outside the gene matches: 3. CDR1 and CDR2 (germline): LNHDA, SQIVND (reference sequence). The CDR3 DNA reads as TGTGCCAGTAGTATAGGACTAGCGGGAGTATATGAGCAGTTCTTC. It codes for CASSIGLAGVYEQFF.

This clonotype was detected many times. DNA of the CDR3: TGTGCCAGCAGTGAAGGTGGGTTCGACACTGAAGCTTTCTTT. Translating it yields CASSEGGFDTEAFF. The chain links TRBV2 to TRBJ1-1; no reliable D call. Germline assignment: CDR1 SNHLY and CDR2 FYNNEI. The V end was cut by 1 base, the J end by 3 bases, with 9 bases between. The CDR3 is 14 amino acids.

This clonotype has just a few counts. The chain has TRBV5-5 and TRBJ1-6, with D possibly matching TRBD1 (5 bases). CDR1 SGHKS and CDR2 YYEKEE come from the germline V gene (reference sequence). The CDR3 runs 17 residues. V was pared by 4 bases and J by 7 bases, with 21 bases between. CDR3 residues: CASSPLRPGKLNSPLHF. CDR3 in DNA: TGTGCCAGCAGCCCGCTACGACCAGGGAAATTGAATTCACCCCTCCACTTT.

This clonotype has ten or more counts. The rearrangement links TRBV12-3 or TRBV12-4 to TRBJ2-3; maybe TRBD1 (5 bases). Deletions cut 6 bases from V and 5 bases from J, with 12 bases between. This CDR3 spans 13 amino acids. The DNA of the CDR3 is TGTGCCAGCAGCCGTCAGACAGAAGATACGCAGTATTTT. Its protein product is CASSRQTEDTQYF.

Many counts were recorded for this clonotype. The rearrangement joins TRBV20-1 to TRBJ2-3; D may match TRBD1 or TRBD2 (5 bases each). This CDR3 is 15 amino acids long. V shed 6 bases and J shed 0 bases, with 16 bases lying between them. The germline gives CDR1 DFQATT, CDR2 SNEGSKA (reference sequence). The CDR3 sequence: CSAHRRLSSTDTQYF. CDR3 nucleotide sequence: TGCAGTGCCCACAGGAGGCTTTCTAGCACAGATACGCAGTATTTT.

In this sample, this clonotype turned up a few times. The CDR3 sequence is CASSDPGTSNEQFF. CDR3 nucleotides: TGTGCCAGCAGTGATCCCGGGACTAGCAATGAGCAGTTCTTC. The V call is TRBV6-1, the J call TRBJ2-1; 8 bases are a match to TRBD2. The V gene's germline CDR1 is MNHNS and CDR2 SASEGT. CDR3 size: 14 residues. V lost 3 bases to trimming and J lost 6 bases; unmatched junction nucleotides: 4.

This clonotype appeared a few times. The J gene is TRBJ1-2, the V gene TRBV6-2 or TRBV6-3; 11 bases align to TRBD1. The CDR3 runs to 14 residues. CDR1 MNHEY and CDR2 SVGEGT come from the germline V gene. V shed 6 bases, J shed 8 bases, and the junction held 8 bases outside the gene matches. The CDR3 region has the DNA TGTGCCAGCAGGTCCGGGACAGGGGGTGTCGGCTACACCTTC. It translates to CASRSGTGGVGYTF.

On this clonotype itself: A single base separates this from a much larger clone, so it may be a read error. This rearrangement joins TRBV9 to TRBJ2-7, with D possibly TRBD2 on 6 matching bases. V shed 4 bases and J shed 4 bases, with 15 bases lying between them. The CDR3 spans 14 residues. Germline V gene data show CDR1 as SGDLS and CDR2 as YYNGEE. Here the CDR3 reads CASSIDGGAYEQYF. CDR3 in DNA: TGTGCCAGCAGCATAGACGGAGGGGCGTACGAGCAGTACTTC.

This clonotype was detected a few times. The chain joins TRBV7-6 to TRBJ2-7; D uncertain. Per the germline V gene, CDR1 is SGHVS and CDR2 is FNYEAQ. There are 12 residues in the CDR3. Deletions cut 5 bases from V and 7 bases from J, with 12 bases between. The CDR3 DNA follows: TGTGCCAGCAGCACCTCTACGACGGAGCAGTACTTC. Translated: CASSTSTTEQYF.

The J gene is TRBJ2-7, the V gene TRBV7-9, with TRBD1 identical over 12 bases. The germline gives CDR1 SEHNR, CDR2 FQNEAQ (reference sequence). Trimming removed 5 bases from V and 7 bases from J; junction bases left unmatched: 6. This CDR3 spans 14 amino acids. The CDR3 DNA is TGTGCCAGCAGCGTGGGACAGGGGGCGGTTGAGCAGTACTTC. This sequence encodes CASSVGQGAVEQYF.

The genes are TRBV7-8 and TRBJ2-1, with a possible D match to TRBD1 (5 bases). The V gene's germline CDR1 is SGHVS and CDR2 FQNEAQ. This CDR3 has 13 residues. Trimming took 5 bases from V and 6 from J, leaving 11 bases between them. The DNA of the CDR3 is TGTGCCAGCAGCCCGCGGACACCCAATGAGCAGTTCTTC. Its protein is CASSPRTPNEQFF.

Ten or more counts support this clonotype. The gene calls are TRBV2 and TRBJ1-1; no clear D. Trimming cost V 3 bases and J 11 bases, with 13 bases left between them. The CDR3 contains 12 residues. CDR1 is SNHLY, CDR2 FYNNEI, per germline. CDR3 residues: CASSDVTVGAFF. In DNA form, the CDR3 reads TGTGCCAGCAGTGATGTGACCGTGGGGGCTTTCTTT.

The V call is TRBV3-1, the J call TRBJ1-6; 8 nucleotides match TRBD1. V dropped 4 bases and J dropped 6; count of bases not matched to a gene: 11. Germline V gives CDR1 LGHDT, CDR2 YNNKEL (reference sequence). CDR3 length: 17 amino acids. CDR3 in amino acids: CASSPNRGGGFNSPLHF. CDR3 nucleotide sequence: TGTGCCAGCAGCCCCAACAGGGGGGGGGGTTTTAATTCACCCCTCCACTTT.

This clonotype was seen at least ten times. The J gene is TRBJ1-1, the V gene TRBV28, with D perhaps matching TRBD1 (6 bases). CDR1 is MDHEN and CDR2 is SYDVKM in the germline V gene. V was pared by 7 bases and J by 0 bases, with 12 bases between. This CDR3 comprises 14 residues. The CDR3: CASTRRDMNTEAFF. For the CDR3, the DNA is TGTGCCAGCACCCGCAGGGACATGAACACTGAAGCTTTCTTT.

V and J are TRBV6-2 or TRBV6-3 and TRBJ2-1; 11 bases are shared with TRBD2. V shed 4 bases and J 10 bases; nucleotides not matched to a gene: 9. The V gene's germline CDR1 is MNHEY and CDR2 SVGEGT. The CDR3 has 15 amino acids. The CDR3 DNA reads as TGTGCCAGCAGTTCAGGACTAGCGGGCCGGGGGGAGCAGTTCTTC. This codes for CASSSGLAGRGEQFF.

The V call is TRBV5-8, the J call TRBJ1-2; D is ambiguous. Germline V gene lookup returns CDR1 SGHTS and CDR2 YDEGEE. Trimming took 0 bases from V and 8 from J, leaving 20 bases between them. This CDR3 is built from 16 residues. CDR3 residues: CASSLGAARPHSGYTF. The CDR3 region has the DNA TGTGCCAGCAGCTTGGGGGCAGCCCGTCCCCATAGCGGCTACACCTTC.

J is TRBJ2-7 and V is TRBV27; D may match TRBD1 or TRBD2 (5 bases each). The CDR3 covers 16 residues. Germline assignment: CDR1 MNHEY and CDR2 SMNVEV (reference sequence). V gave up 5 bases and J gave up 4 bases, with 21 bases separating them. CDR3 amino acids: CASSPSGGPLTYEQYF. CDR3 coding DNA: TGTGCCAGCAGTCCGAGTGGGGGACCGCTTACTTACGAGCAGTACTTC.

The chain combines TRBV9 with TRBJ1-1, with TRBD1 identical over 7 bases. The V gene's germline CDR1 is SGDLS and CDR2 YYNGEE. V dropped 5 bases and J dropped 7; count of bases not matched to a gene: 5. The CDR3 consists of 12 residues. The CDR3 sequence: CASSTGAGEAFF. In DNA form, the CDR3 reads TGTGCCAGCAGTACAGGGGCAGGTGAAGCTTTCTTT.

This clonotype was seen only a few times. This rearrangement joins TRBV29-1 to TRBJ2-7; 7 bases agree with TRBD2. Looked up from germline, CDR1 is SQVTM and CDR2 is ANQGSEA. V trimming: 4 bases; J trimming: 3 bases; junction bases outside the gene matches: 6. The CDR3 is made up of 13 amino acids. CDR3 DNA: TGCAGCGTTGGAGGCGGGAGCTACTACGAGCAGTACTTC. Translating gives CSVGGGSYYEQYF.

This chain joins TRBV29-1 and TRBJ2-6, with D unclear. V lost 1 base to trimming and J lost 1 base, with 8 bases between them. Germline loops: CDR1 SQVTM, CDR2 ANQGSEA. The CDR3 runs 15 residues. This CDR3 reads CSVEGSGSGANVLTF. The DNA of the CDR3 is TGCAGCGTTGAAGGGTCAGGATCTGGGGCCAACGTCCTGACTTTC.

This chain connects TRBV3-1 to TRBJ2-7; D is unresolved. In germline, CDR1 is LGHDT, CDR2 YNNKEL (reference sequence). This CDR3 is built from 11 residues. V lost 1 base and J lost 12, with 10 bases in between. CDR3 in DNA: TGTGCCAGCAGCCAAGGGAAAGTGCTGTACTTC. Translated, it gives CASSQGKVLYF.

This clonotype was detected a few times. V gene TRBV4-1 combines with J gene TRBJ2-5; 8 bases fit TRBD2. The trim removed 0 bases at V and 4 bases at J, leaving 7 bases unmatched. The germline gives CDR1 MGHRA, CDR2 YSYEKL. The CDR3 has 16 amino acids. CDR3 protein: CASSQDFPGGLETQYF. DNA for the CDR3: TGCGCCAGCAGCCAAGATTTTCCGGGAGGGCTAGAGACCCAGTACTTC.

The genes are TRBV10-3 and TRBJ2-3; D is possibly TRBD1 (8 bases). Germline V CDR1 and CDR2: ENHRY, SYGVKD. The V end was cut by 6 bases, the J end by 6 bases, with 22 bases between. The CDR3 loop spans 16 amino acids. CDR3 region: CAIRSGQGGVWDTQYF. CDR3 in DNA: TGTGCCATCAGATCCGGACAGGGAGGGGTTTGGGATACGCAGTATTTT.

CDR3 coding DNA: TGCAGTGCTAGAGCTAGCGTCTCCTACGAGCAGTACTTC. Protein sequence: CSARASVSYEQYF. This rearrangement joins TRBV20-1 to TRBJ2-7; possible D gene TRBD2, 6 bases. The CDR3 has 13 amino acids. Trimming removed 1 base from V and 0 bases from J, with 7 bases in between. The germline V gene has CDR1 DFQATT and CDR2 SNEGSKA (reference sequence).

This clonotype was counted only a few times. The chain joins TRBV13 to TRBJ1-3; 10 positions match TRBD1. From germline, CDR1 is PRHDT and CDR2 FYEKMQ (reference sequence). CDR3 length: 17 amino acids. Trimming at V came to 0 bases and at J to 6 bases, leaving 8 bases not matched to a gene. The chain's CDR3 is CASSLGLGTGAENTIYF. Here the CDR3 DNA reads TGTGCCAGCAGCTTAGGCCTCGGGACAGGGGCGGAAAACACCATATATTTT.

The V gene is TRBV25-1, the J gene TRBJ2-2; 12 bases line up with TRBD2. The germline CDR1 and CDR2 sequences are MGHDK and SYGVNS. The V gene end was trimmed by 3 bases and the J gene end by 7 bases; junction bases not matched to a gene: 9. This CDR3 contains 17 residues. The CDR3 protein is CASSDLTSGSFVGELFF. CDR3 nucleotides: TGTGCCAGCAGTGATCTGACTAGCGGGAGTTTCGTCGGGGAGCTGTTTTTT. Full variable domain (rest looked up from reference TRBV25-1 and TRBJ2-2): EADIYQTPRYLVIGTGKKITLECSQTMGHDKMYWYQQDPGMELHLIHYSYGVNSTEKGDLSSESTVSRIRTEHFPLTLESARPSHTSQYLCASSDLTSGSFVGELFFGEGSRLTVL.

This clonotype was observed a handful of times. The chain recombines TRBV19 with TRBJ2-3; perhaps TRBD1 as D (6 bases). CDR3 length equals 14 residues. V lost 4 bases and J lost 2, with 10 bases in between. Germline V gene sequence: CDR1 LNHDA, CDR2 SQIVND (reference sequence). The CDR3 nucleotides read TGTGCCAGTAGTAAACAGGGTCTCACAGATACGCAGTATTTT. Translation: CASSKQGLTDTQYF.

This clonotype has a count of ten or more. V usage is TRBV7-2 and J usage is TRBJ2-7; 7 nucleotides match TRBD1. Germline V gene lookup returns CDR1 SGHTA and CDR2 FQGNSA. The CDR3 totals 14 residues. V gave up 5 bases and J gave up 3 bases; unmatched junction bases: 7. CDR3 region: CASSGDSGHYEQYF. The CDR3 bases are TGTGCCAGCAGCGGGGACAGCGGTCACTACGAGCAGTACTTC.